Listed here is a single T cell receptor beta chain. Its target is not known. 13 Jbeta primers and 60 Vbeta primers were used for the PCR. Libraries were prepared by immunoSEQ multiplex PCR; TCRdb keeps only in-frame clonotypes and omits some of them. Of about 130,000 clones listed, about three quarters were seen once; the top ten hold 6% to 8.5%. This specimen belongs to a study of cytomegalovirus exposure and HLA in healthy donors. Study-level points and caveats: Because they were indistinguishable, some V segments, including TRBV6-2 and TRBV6-3, were excluded. Associated with cytomegalovirus, according to the listing, were 150 to 200 TCR beta chains.

CDR3 length: 15 residues. Germline CDR1 SGHDT, CDR2 YYEEEE. V lost 5 bases, J lost 1 base, and 13 bases lay in between. The sequence was obtained from a man in his forties or fifties in good health and CMV-seropositive. The chain employs TRBV5-6 and TRBJ1-5; a weak D match, TRBD1 (5 bases). Sequencing was done on a sample of PBMCs. The CDR3 spells CASSRRTNSNQPQHF. The CDR3 DNA sequence: TGTGCCAGCAGTCGTCGGACAAACAGCAATCAGCCCCAGCATTTT.